These T cell receptor beta chains were read from a single sample in a study of beta chain features in type 1 diabetes. Method: immunoSEQ multiplex PCR; TCRdb's copy keeps in-frame clones and lacks some. Found here are 400,000 to 450,000 clones, 14% of them singletons; the top ten hold approximately 0.038%. The specimen sequenced was naive CD4+ T cells from blood. The receptors were gathered from a man younger than 45 in good health. Each CDR3 is given with its conserved first and last residue. The order of the fields is J gene, D gene, V gene, clone size, CDR3 protein, CDR3 DNA. A D gene is named only where the DNA matches it firmly. Clone size appears in some rows only: once, few, many, or a class for an expanded clone.

>TRBJ2-3|TRBD2|TRBV7-2|few
CASSPSGRVGTDTQYF
TGTGCCAGCAGCCCCAGCGGGAGGGTTGGCACAGATACGCAGTATTTT
>TRBJ2-5|TRBD1|TRBV27|few
CASSSLTGTGRLLTQYF
TGTGCCAGCAGTTCCCTGACCGGGACAGGACGCTTACTGACCCAGTACTTC
>TRBJ2-2|-|TRBV6-4|-
CASSDSTMGTGELFF
TGTGCCAGCAGTGACTCAACGATGGGGACCGGGGAGCTGTTTTTT
>TRBJ2-1|TRBD1|TRBV4-3|-
CASSQGPPGQGVFF
TGCGCCAGCAGCCAAGGACCACCGGGACAGGGGGTGTTCTTC
>TRBJ2-3|TRBD1|TRBV25-1|-
CASSLRTGSTDTQYF
TGTGCCAGCAGTCTGCGGACAGGTAGCACAGATACGCAGTATTTT
>TRBJ1-1|-|TRBV9|-
CASTREPNTEAFF
TGTGCCAGCACCCGAGAGCCGAACACTGAAGCTTTCTTT
>TRBJ2-3|-|TRBV9|-
CASSVSSTDTQYF
TGTGCCAGCAGCGTGTCCAGCACAGATACGCAGTATTTT
>TRBJ2-1|TRBD2|TRBV29-1|-
CSVESIGTTDEQFF
TGCAGCGTTGAGTCGATTGGGACTACGGATGAGCAGTTCTTC
>TRBJ2-5|-|TRBV4-3|-
CASSQGPEETQYF
TGCGCCAGCAGCCAAGGGCCGGAAGAGACCCAGTACTTC
>TRBJ2-1|TRBD1|TRBV5-1|-
CASMTGGRIDEQFF
TGCGCCAGCATGACAGGGGGACGGATCGATGAGCAGTTCTTC
>TRBJ1-5|TRBD1|TRBV5-1|few
CASSPGQGVRNQPQHF
TGCGCCAGCAGCCCGGGACAGGGAGTGCGAAATCAGCCCCAGCATTTT
>TRBJ1-1|TRBD1|TRBV2|once
CASSQTGNKAFF
TGTGCCAGCAGTCAGACAGGGAATAAAGCTTTCTTT
>TRBJ1-5|-|TRBV2|-
CASSRGGYNQPQHF
TGTGCCAGCAGTCGCGGCGGCTACAATCAGCCCCAGCATTTT
>TRBJ2-1|TRBD1|TRBV5-6|-
CASSSPGTGSGNNEQFF
TGTGCCAGCAGCAGTCCCGGGACAGGGTCTGGGAACAATGAGCAGTTCTTC
>TRBJ2-7|-|TRBV2|few
CASSESPGARLTDF
TGTGCCAGCAGTGAGTCCCCGGGGGCCCGTCTTACGGACTTC
>TRBJ2-4|-|TRBV19|many
CASSDLGAGKNIQYF
TGTGCCAGTAGTGACCTCGGAGCAGGCAAAAACATTCAGTACTTC
>TRBJ1-2|TRBD1|TRBV29-1|few
CSVPGTGGSDYTF
TGCAGCGTCCCCGGGACAGGGGGAAGTGACTACACCTTC
>TRBJ2-2|-|TRBV6-5|-
CASSLLGTYTGELFF
TGTGCCAGCAGTTTACTCGGGACGTACACCGGGGAGCTGTTTTTT
>TRBJ2-1|TRBD2|TRBV30|many
CAWSAGLAGNEQFF
TGTGCCTGGAGTGCGGGACTAGCGGGGAATGAGCAGTTCTTC
>TRBJ2-2|-|TRBV4-3|-
CASSQVSNTGELFF
TGCGCCAGCAGCCAGGTTTCGAACACCGGGGAGCTGTTTTTT
>TRBJ2-7|-|TRBV25-1|-
CASSGGMGEQYF
TGTGCCAGCAGTGGTGGGATGGGGGAGCAGTACTTC
>TRBJ2-4|TRBD1|TRBV9|few
CASSVGRDRVSPQYF
TGTGCCAGCAGCGTAGGTAGGGACAGGGTCAGCCCTCAGTACTTC
>TRBJ2-1|-|TRBV7-3|-
CASSTDSSSYNEQFF
TGTGCCAGCAGCACGGACTCAAGCTCCTACAATGAGCAGTTCTTC
>TRBJ2-1|TRBD2|TRBV19|-
CASSTTSVNEQFF
TGTGCCAGTAGTACAACTAGCGTCAATGAGCAGTTCTTC
>TRBJ2-5|-|TRBV6-5|few
CASSYSLGSQETQYF
TGTGCCAGCAGTTACTCTTTGGGAAGCCAAGAGACCCAGTACTTC
>TRBJ2-1|TRBD2|TRBV30|many
CAWSRVAGNNEQFF
TGTGCCTGGAGTCGAGTAGCGGGCAACAATGAGCAGTTCTTC
>TRBJ2-1|TRBD2|TRBV10-3|few
CAISTETSGVSNEQFF
TGTGCCATCAGTACCGAGACTAGCGGCGTATCGAATGAGCAGTTCTTC
>TRBJ2-3|-|TRBV11-2|-
CASSFSRQLSTDTQYF
TGTGCCAGCAGCTTCTCCCGACAGTTGTCCACAGATACGCAGTATTTT
>TRBJ2-7|-|TRBV9|few
CASSLRSSSTEQYF
TGTGCCAGCAGCTTAAGGTCCTCTTCTACTGAGCAGTACTTC
>TRBJ2-1|TRBD1|TRBV11-3|few
CASRMPGQGSSKQFF
TGTGCCAGCAGGATGCCGGGACAGGGATCTTCTAAGCAGTTCTTC